The sequence of this T cell receptor beta chain was determined in a study of response to subunit inactivated influenza vaccine (dated by TCRdb to 2017 to 2018). At the level of the whole study: The study used deep quantitative T cell receptor repertoire profiling to track responses to a trivalent subunit inactivated influenza vaccine.

The CDR3 measures 14 amino acids from cysteine to phenylalanine. Kept here is only the CDR3 DNA, which spans 42 bases and is read in frame from base 1. CDR1 SNHLY and CDR2 FYNNEI were looked up in the germline V gene. V is clipped by 6 bases and J by 3 bases, and the sequence between their germline boundaries is 15 bases long. Library generation was performed with RT-PCR. Instrument on record: Illumina HiSeq 2500. The raw public data were reprocessed by TCRdb itself: fastp quality trimming at Q25, MiXCR clonotype calling, in-frame beta chains only. Every distinct CDR3 protein forms one entry, paired with its most common genes and DNA. The sample table shows about half a million distinct CDR3 sequences, and roughly 9.7% are seen once. The ten most abundant clones make up approximately 12% of the sample. This sample's time point label indicates: 40 to 45 days after influenza vaccine administration. General findings and caveats noted by the study authors: The authors proposed that each seasonal influenza vaccination may bring in only a limited number of new T cells.

In regard to this clonotype: Its target antigen remains unknown. Base-call qualities are not available, and no considerably larger clone is one nucleotide away.

This specimen consisted of PBMCs from blood, obtained 35 to 45 days after vaccination. This clonotype was obtained from a man aged 45-60 years who received an inactivated influenza vaccine. Donor details come from another sample of the same person, matched by shared clones. The sequence joins TRBV2 to TRBJ2-7; no confident D gene assignment can be made. The sequenced DNA: TGTGCCAGCAGGGTTGAGACCACATTCTACGAGCAGTACTTC. The encoded protein is CASRVETTFYEQYF.